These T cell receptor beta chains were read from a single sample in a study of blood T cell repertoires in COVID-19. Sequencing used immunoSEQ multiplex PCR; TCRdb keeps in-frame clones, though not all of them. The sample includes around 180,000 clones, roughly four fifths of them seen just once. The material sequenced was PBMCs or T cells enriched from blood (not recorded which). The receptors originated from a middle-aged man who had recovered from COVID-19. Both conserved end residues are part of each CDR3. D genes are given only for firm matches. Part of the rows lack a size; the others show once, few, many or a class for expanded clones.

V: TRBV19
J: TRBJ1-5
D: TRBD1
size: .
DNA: TGTGCCAGTAGTATGAGGGGACAGGGCCCCAATCAGCCCCAGCATTTT
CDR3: CASSMRGQGPNQPQHF

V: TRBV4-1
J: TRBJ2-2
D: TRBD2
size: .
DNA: TGCGCCAGCAGCCACGGACTAGCGGGAAGAAACACCGGGGAGCTGTTTTTT
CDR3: CASSHGLAGRNTGELFF

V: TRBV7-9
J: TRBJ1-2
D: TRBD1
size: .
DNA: TGTGCCAGCAGCTTATTGGCCCGACAGGGGAACTATGGCTACACCTTC
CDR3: CASSLLARQGNYGYTF

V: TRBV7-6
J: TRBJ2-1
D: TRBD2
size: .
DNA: TGTGCCAGCAGCTTAGGGGGACTAGGGCGCTACAATGAGCAGTTCTTC
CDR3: CASSLGGLGRYNEQFF

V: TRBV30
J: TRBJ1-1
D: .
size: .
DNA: TGTGCCTGGGCTACAGGGACGAACACTGAAGCTTTCTTT
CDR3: CAWATGTNTEAFF

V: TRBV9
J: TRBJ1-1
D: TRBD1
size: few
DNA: TGTGCCAGCAGCCTACGACAGGGCGCTGAAGCTTTCTTT
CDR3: CASSLRQGAEAFF

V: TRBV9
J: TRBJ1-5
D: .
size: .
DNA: TGTGCCAGCAGCGTAGCCAGTAGCAATCAGCCCCAGCATTTT
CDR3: CASSVASSNQPQHF

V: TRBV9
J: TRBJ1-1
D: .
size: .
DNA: TGTGCCAGCAGCAGGCAGGGGAACACTGAAGCTTTCTTT
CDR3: CASSRQGNTEAFF

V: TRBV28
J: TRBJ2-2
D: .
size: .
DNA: TGTGCCAGCAGTCCCCGCGGGGCTCGACTGAACACCGGGGAGCTGTTTTTT
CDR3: CASSPRGARLNTGELFF

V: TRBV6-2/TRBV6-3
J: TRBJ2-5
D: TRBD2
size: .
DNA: TGTGCCAGCAGTTACGGAGTTAGCGGGGATAAAGAGACCCAGTACTTC
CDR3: CASSYGVSGDKETQYF

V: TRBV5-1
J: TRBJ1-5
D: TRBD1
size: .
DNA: TGCGCCAGCAGCTTGGCGGGAGGGACAGACAATCAGCCCCAGCATTTT
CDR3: CASSLAGGTDNQPQHF

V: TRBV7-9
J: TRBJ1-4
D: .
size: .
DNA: TGTGCCAGCAGCTCACAGGGTGCTAATGAAAAACTGTTTTTT
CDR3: CASSSQGANEKLFF

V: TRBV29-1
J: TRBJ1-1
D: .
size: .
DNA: TGCAGCGTTCAGGGTAACACTGAAGCTTTCTTT
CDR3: CSVQGNTEAFF

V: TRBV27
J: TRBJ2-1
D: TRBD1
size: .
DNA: TGTGCCAGCAGCCCCGTAGGACAGGGGGACATCAATGAGCAGTTCTTC
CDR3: CASSPVGQGDINEQFF

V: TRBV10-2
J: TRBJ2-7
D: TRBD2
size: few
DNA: TGCGCCAGCAGTGAGTCCGGGGGGGCCCGGGGGCAGTACTTC
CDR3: CASSESGGARGQYF

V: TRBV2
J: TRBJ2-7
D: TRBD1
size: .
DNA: TGTGCCAGCAGTGAAGTAGACAGGGGGTCCGACGAGCAGTACTTC
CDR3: CASSEVDRGSDEQYF

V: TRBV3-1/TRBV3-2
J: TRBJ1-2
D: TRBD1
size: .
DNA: TGTGCCAGCAGCCACAACAGGGGTGGCTATGGCTACACCTTC
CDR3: CASSHNRGGYGYTF

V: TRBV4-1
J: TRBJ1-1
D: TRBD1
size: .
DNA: TGCGCCAGCAGGGGACAGGGGGACACTGAAGCTTTCTTT
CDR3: CASRGQGDTEAFF

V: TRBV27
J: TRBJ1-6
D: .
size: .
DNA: TGTGCCAGCAGTTTAGGGAGATCGAACCCGAGCTCCTATAATTCACCCCTCCACTTT
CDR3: CASSLGRSNPSSYNSPLHF

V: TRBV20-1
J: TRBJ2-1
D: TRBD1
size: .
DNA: TGCAGTGCTAGTCGGGACAGGGGATCTTACAATGAGCAGTTCTTC
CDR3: CSASRDRGSYNEQFF

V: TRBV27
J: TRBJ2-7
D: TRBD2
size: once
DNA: TGTGCCAGCAGTTTAATGGCGGGGGGGCCCCCGGGGTACGAGCAGTACTTC
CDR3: CASSLMAGGPPGYEQYF

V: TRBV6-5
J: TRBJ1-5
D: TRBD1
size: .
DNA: TGTGCCAGCAGTTACTCAGGGGGCATGGGTCAGCCCCAGCATTTT
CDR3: CASSYSGGMGQPQHF

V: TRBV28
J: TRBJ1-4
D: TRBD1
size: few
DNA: TGTGCCAGCCATTTCCAGGGACAGGGGCCGGGAAAACTGTTTTTT
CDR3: CASHFQGQGPGKLFF

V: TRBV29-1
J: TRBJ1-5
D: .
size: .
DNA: TGCAGCGTTGTTGAGCAGGGTAGCAATCAGCCCCAGCATTTT
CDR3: CSVVEQGSNQPQHF

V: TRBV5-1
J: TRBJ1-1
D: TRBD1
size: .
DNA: TGCGCCAGCAGCTTGGAACGACAGGGAAGGAACACTGAAGCTTTCTTT
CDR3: CASSLERQGRNTEAFF

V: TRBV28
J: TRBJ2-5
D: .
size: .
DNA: TGTGCCAGCAGTCCTCGTCGCCAGCGGGAGACCCAGTACTTC
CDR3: CASSPRRQRETQYF

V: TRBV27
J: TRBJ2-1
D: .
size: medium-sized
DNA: TGTGCCAGCAGTTTAAACTACTACAATGAGCAGTTCTTC
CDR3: CASSLNYYNEQFF

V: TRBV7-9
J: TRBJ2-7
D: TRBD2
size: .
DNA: TGTGCCAGCAGCCCGAGGGGCGGGACTAGCGGGGGAAGCTCCTACGAGCAGTACTTC
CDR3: CASSPRGGTSGGSSYEQYF

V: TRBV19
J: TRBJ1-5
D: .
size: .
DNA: TGTGCCAGTAGTAAGGCAGGGGCCTACAATCAGCCCCAGCATTTT
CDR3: CASSKAGAYNQPQHF

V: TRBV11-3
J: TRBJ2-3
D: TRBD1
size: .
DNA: TGTGCCAGCAGCCAAACAGGGGGCGGGGGTACGCAGTATTTT
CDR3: CASSQTGGGGTQYF

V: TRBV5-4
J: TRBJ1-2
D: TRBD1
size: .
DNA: TGTGCCAGCAGCTATGGGACAGAACATGGCTACACCTTC
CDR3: CASSYGTEHGYTF

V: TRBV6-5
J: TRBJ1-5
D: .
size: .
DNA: TGTGCCAGCAGCGGAGGAGTGGGCAATCAGCCCCAGCATTTT
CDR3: CASSGGVGNQPQHF

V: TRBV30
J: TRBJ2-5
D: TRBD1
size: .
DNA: TGTGCCTGGAGTATTCGGACAGGGCGGCAAGAGACCCAGTACTTC
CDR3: CAWSIRTGRQETQYF

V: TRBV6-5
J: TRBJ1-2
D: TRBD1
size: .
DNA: TGTGCCAGCAGCTACACCCCAGGGGGGGGCTACACCTTC
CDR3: CASSYTPGGGYTF

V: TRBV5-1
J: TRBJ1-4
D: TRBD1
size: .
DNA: TGCGCCAGCAGCTTGGGGACAGGGCAGGAAAAACTGTTTTTT
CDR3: CASSLGTGQEKLFF

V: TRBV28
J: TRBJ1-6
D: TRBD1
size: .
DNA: TGTGCCAGCAGTTCCCCCGGGACAGGGGGTTCACCCCTCCACTTT
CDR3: CASSSPGTGGSPLHF

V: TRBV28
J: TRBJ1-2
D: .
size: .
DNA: TGTGCCAGCAGTTTTGGTTGGATGACTGATGGCTACACCTTC
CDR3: CASSFGWMTDGYTF

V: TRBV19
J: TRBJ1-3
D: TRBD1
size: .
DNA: TGTGCCAGTAGTACAACAGGGGGCCGGAGGAACACCATATATTTT
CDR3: CASSTTGGRRNTIYF

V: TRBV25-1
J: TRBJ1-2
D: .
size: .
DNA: TGTGCCAGCAGTGAATTAGAAGGACTCTCAACATATGGCTACACCTTC
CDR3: CASSELEGLSTYGYTF

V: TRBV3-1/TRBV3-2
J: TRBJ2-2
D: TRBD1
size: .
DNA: TGTGCCAGCAGCTCAGAGGGACAGCTCACCGGGGAGCTGTTTTTT
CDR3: CASSSEGQLTGELFF

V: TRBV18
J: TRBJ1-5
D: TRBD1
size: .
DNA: TGTGCCAGCTCGCCGACAGGGTATGGCAATCAGCCCCAGCATTTT
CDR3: CASSPTGYGNQPQHF

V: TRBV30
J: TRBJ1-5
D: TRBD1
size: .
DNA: TGTGCCTGGAGGAAAGGGACAGGGCGGTCGGTCTTTCGCCTTAATAGCAATCAGCCCCAGCATTTT
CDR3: CAWRKGTGRSVFRLNSNQPQHF

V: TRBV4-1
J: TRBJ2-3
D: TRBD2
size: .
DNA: TGCGCCAGCAGCCAAGTAATGCTAGCGGGGTCTAGCACAGATACGCAGTATTTT
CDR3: CASSQVMLAGSSTDTQYF

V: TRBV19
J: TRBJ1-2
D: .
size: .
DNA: TGTGCCAGTAGTGAACCAGGGAAAAACTATGGCTACACCTTC
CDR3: CASSEPGKNYGYTF

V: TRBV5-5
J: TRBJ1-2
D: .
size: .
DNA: TGTGCCAGCAGCCCGGAGGTCAATCCACGGTATGGCTACACCTTC
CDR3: CASSPEVNPRYGYTF

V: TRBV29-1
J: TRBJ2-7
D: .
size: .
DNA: TGCAGCGTTGAACTTTGGAGTGAGACCTACGAGCAGTACTTC
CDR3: CSVELWSETYEQYF

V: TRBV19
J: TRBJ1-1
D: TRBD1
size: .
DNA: TGTGCCAGTAGTCCTACAGGGGGGTTAAGGGACACTGAAGCTTTCTTT
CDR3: CASSPTGGLRDTEAFF

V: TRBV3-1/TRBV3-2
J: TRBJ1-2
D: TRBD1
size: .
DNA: TGTGCCAGCAGCCGTGGGACAGCGAACTATGGCTACACCTTC
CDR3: CASSRGTANYGYTF

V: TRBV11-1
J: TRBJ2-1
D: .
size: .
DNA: TGTGCCAGCAGCCCCGCCAGAGGCTCCTACAATGAGCAGTTCTTC
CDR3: CASSPARGSYNEQFF

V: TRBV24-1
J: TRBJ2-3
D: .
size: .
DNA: TGTGCCACCAGTGGACAGACAGATACGCAGTATTTT
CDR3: CATSGQTDTQYF

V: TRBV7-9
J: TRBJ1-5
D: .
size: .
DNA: TGTGCCAGCAGCGCCGTCGGGGGTCAGCCCCAGCATTTT
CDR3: CASSAVGGQPQHF

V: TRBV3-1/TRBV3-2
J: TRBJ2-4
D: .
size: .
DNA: TGTGCCAGCAGCCAAGGTTTCTGGAGGACGGCAAAAAACATTCAGTACTTC
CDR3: CASSQGFWRTAKNIQYF

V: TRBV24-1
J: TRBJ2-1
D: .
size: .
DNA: TGTGCCACCAGTGACCGAGGGAGCTCCTACAATGAGCAGTTCTTC
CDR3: CATSDRGSSYNEQFF

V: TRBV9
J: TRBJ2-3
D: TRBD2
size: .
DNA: TGTGCCAGCAGCGTTACTAGCGGGGGTTTTTCTAGCACAGATACGCAGTATTTT
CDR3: CASSVTSGGFSSTDTQYF

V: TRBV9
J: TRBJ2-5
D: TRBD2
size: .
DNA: TGTGCCAGCAGCGTAGGGGATAGCGGGGGGAAGACCCAGTACTTC
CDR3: CASSVGDSGGKTQYF

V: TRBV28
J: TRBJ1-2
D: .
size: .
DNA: TGTGCCTCTTCTGCCGGGTTTGGCTACACCTTC
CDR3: CASSAGFGYTF

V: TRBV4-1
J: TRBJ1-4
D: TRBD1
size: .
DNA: TGCGCCAGCAGCCAAGACGGGACAGGGGGAGATGAAAAACTGTTTTTT
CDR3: CASSQDGTGGDEKLFF